This T cell receptor (beta chain) derives from a study of blood T cell repertoires in COVID-19. At the level of the study: PBMCs, B-cell-depleted T cells, or T cells were the source of the cDNA or gDNA that made up the material.

Clones were sequenced by immunoSEQ multiplex PCR, and TCRdb holds only the in-frame ones, with some missing. The table shows 200,000 to 250,000 clones, with 75% to 90% occurring only once. Participants, 18 to 89 years old, spanned around 26 US areas. V was clipped by 4 bases and J by 0 bases, with 13 bases between them. Looked up from germline, CDR1 is SQVTM and CDR2 is ANQGSEA. The CDR3 is 15 amino acids. V and J are TRBV29-1 and TRBJ2-1; TRBD2 is a possible D gene (7 bases). Sequenced sample: PBMCs or T cells enriched from blood (not recorded which). The sequence came from a woman in her thirties or forties with acute COVID-19. The chain's CDR3 is CSVGRGLPSYNEQFF. The CDR3 DNA reads TGCAGCGTTGGCAGGGGACTACCCTCCTACAATGAGCAGTTCTTC.